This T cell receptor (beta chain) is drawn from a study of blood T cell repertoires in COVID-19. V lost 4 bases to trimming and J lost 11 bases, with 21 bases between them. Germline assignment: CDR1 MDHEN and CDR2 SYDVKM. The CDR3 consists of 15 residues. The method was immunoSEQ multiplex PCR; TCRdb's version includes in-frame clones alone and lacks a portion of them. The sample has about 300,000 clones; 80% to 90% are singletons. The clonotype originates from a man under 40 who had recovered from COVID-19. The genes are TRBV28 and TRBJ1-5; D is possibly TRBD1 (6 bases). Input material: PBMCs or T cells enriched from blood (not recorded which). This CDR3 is CASSYGGGSNRAQHF. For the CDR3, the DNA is TGTGCCAGCAGTTACGGGGGGGGCTCCAATCGTGCCCAGCATTTT. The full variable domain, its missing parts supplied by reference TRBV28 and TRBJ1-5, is DVKVTQSSRYLVKRTGEKVFLECVQDMDHENMFWYRQDPGLGLRLIYFSYDVKMKEKGDIPEGYSVSREKKERFSLILESASTNQTSMYLCASSYGGGSNRAQHFGDGTRLSIL.